This TCR beta chain was identified in a study of regulatory T cells in long-lasting Graves disease. The time point was: newly diagnosed GD, antithyroid drugs for less than 3 months. PBMCs were the source of the RNA used for TCR sequencing. The CDR3 spans 17 residues. The germline V gene encodes CDR1 SGDLS and CDR2 YYNGEE. V was shortened by 0 bases and J by 3 bases, with 17 bases between the two germline ends. Both iRepertoire HTBI primers and Arm-PCR of CDR3 regions were used to build the TCR beta libraries. TCRdb redid the calling of the multiplex PCR reads with MiXCR, one entry per CDR3 protein. The sample gives about 320,000 distinct CDR3 sequences, 15% to 20% of which show up once; less than 45% is in the top ten.

The sequence was obtained from a female donor with Graves disease. Material: peripheral blood mononuclear cells (PBMCs), obtained at new diagnosis, from a patient treated with antithyroid drugs. The genes are TRBV9 and TRBJ2-3; no firm D call. The CDR3 DNA follows: TGTGCCAGCAGCGTAGGGGAAGGCGGAAGAAGGACAGATACGCAGTATTTT. Translation: CASSVGEGGRRTDTQYF.